These 31 T cell receptor beta chains were sequenced from one sample in a study of blood T cell repertoires in COVID-19 (dated by TCRdb to about 2020). Receptor amplification or capture employed the immunoSEQ multiplex PCR assay. TCRdb took over this immuneACCESS table, retaining in-frame rearrangements with V and J assigned. Such tables are incomplete; in checked studies, under half of the missing clones stem from an unresolved V gene, and the remainder is unexplained. Present in this sample are around 58,000 clones, around 91% of which were seen just once. Of the sample, about 13% is held by the ten largest clones. The sample consisted of peripheral blood. All receptors derive from a man aged 55-75 years with active COVID-19.

V usage is TRBV5-6 and J usage is TRBJ2-7; no firm D call. The CDR3 runs 14 residues. V shed 7 bases and J shed 4 bases, with 18 bases lying between them. Germline V gene sequence: CDR1 SGHDT, CDR2 YYEEEE. CDR3 nucleotide sequence: TGTGCCAGCTATGACACGTCCTTCGGATACGAGCAGTACTTC. It translates to CASYDTSFGYEQYF.

The CDR3 protein is CASSLAGGTYEQYF. The CDR3 DNA sequence: TGTGCCAGCAGTTTAGCGGGAGGGACCTACGAGCAGTACTTC. The chain employs TRBV6-5 and TRBJ2-7; 11 bases are shared with TRBD2. Germline V lookup: CDR1 MNHEY, CDR2 SVGAGI. The V segment lost 4 bases and the J segment 2 bases; nucleotides outside the gene matches: 1. CDR3 size: 14 residues.

This chain uses TRBV12-3 or TRBV12-4 with TRBJ2-1; 9 positions agree with TRBD2. The CDR3 loop spans 13 amino acids. After removal of 6 bases from V and 8 bases from J, the junction contained 5 bases not matched to a gene. Here the CDR3 reads CASRAGGFDEQFF. The CDR3 DNA reads as TGTGCCAGCAGGGCGGGAGGGTTCGATGAGCAGTTCTTC.

Ten or more counts support this clone. The rearrangement uses TRBV10-3 and TRBJ1-3; 7 bases match TRBD1. V lost 8 bases to trimming and J lost 0 bases; unmatched junction nucleotides: 7. The CDR3 length is 15 residues. The germline V gene has CDR1 ENHRY and CDR2 SYGVKD. The CDR3 reads CAIQGQLPSGNTIYF. CDR3 coding DNA: TGTGCCATCCAGGGACAGCTTCCCTCTGGAAACACCATATATTTT.

This chain links TRBV25-1 with TRBJ2-4; 8 bases align to TRBD2. After removal of 2 bases from V and 1 base from J, the junction contained 4 bases not matched to a gene. The CDR3 extends over 16 amino acids. Germline CDR1 MGHDK, CDR2 SYGVNS. As DNA, the CDR3 is TGTGCCAGCAGTGAAATTGGCGGGGGGGCCAAAAACATTCAGTACTTC. Its translation: CASSEIGGGAKNIQYF.

The chain links TRBV27 to TRBJ2-7, with D perhaps matching TRBD2 (6 bases). Trimming shortened V by 11 bases and J by 5 bases, and 16 bases separated the two germline ends. Germline-derived CDR1 and CDR2 are MNHEY and SMNVEV (reference sequence). This CDR3 region has 12 residues. CDR3 in DNA: TGTGCCTCGGGGGAACTAAACAACGAGCAGTACTTC. Translation: CASGELNNEQYF.

This clone has just a few counts. The chain has TRBV4-1 and TRBJ2-1; 9 bases match TRBD1. The J segment lost 5 bases and the V segment lost 1 base, leaving 9 bases of the junction unmatched. CDR1 MGHRA and CDR2 YSYEKL come from the germline V gene. The CDR3 has 17 amino acids. The CDR3: CASSQGRLGTGNNEQFF. The CDR3 coding sequence is TGCGCCAGCAGCCAAGGGCGCTTGGGGACAGGGAACAATGAGCAGTTCTTC.

This sequence joins TRBV5-4 and TRBJ2-3; weak D call: TRBD1 (6 bases). Trimming cost V 0 bases and J 3 bases, with 8 bases left between them. The CDR3 is made up of 14 amino acids. Germline V gene data show CDR1 as SGHNT and CDR2 as YYREEE (reference sequence). The CDR3 sequence: CASSLVGATDTQYF. The CDR3 region has the DNA TGTGCCAGCAGCTTGGTGGGGGCTACAGATACGCAGTATTTT.

The rearrangement links TRBV4-1 to TRBJ2-3, with 7 bases lining up with TRBD1. The CDR3 consists of 22 residues. Losses at the gene ends were 3 bases for V and 0 bases for J; bases not matched to a gene: 24. Per the germline V gene, CDR1 is MGHRA and CDR2 is YSYEKL. The CDR3 protein is CASSHLPRDSGSPYGSTDTQYF. Written as DNA, the CDR3 is TGCGCCAGCAGCCATCTGCCTCGGGACAGCGGAAGCCCATACGGCAGCACAGATACGCAGTATTTT.

V is TRBV19 and J is TRBJ1-1; unclear D gene. The CDR3 loop spans 14 amino acids. Trimming shortened V by 3 bases and J by 5 bases, and 13 bases separated the two germline ends. Germline CDR1 and CDR2: LNHDA and SQIVND (reference sequence). For the CDR3, the DNA is TGTGCCAGTAGTATTCGGGTCAGTAGAACTGAAGCTTTCTTT. Translated, it gives CASSIRVSRTEAFF.

This clone was recorded once. The chain links TRBV9 to TRBJ2-2; 10 bases agree with TRBD1. This CDR3 has 15 residues. The germline V gene has CDR1 SGDLS and CDR2 YYNGEE. Trimming took 3 bases from V and 7 from J; bases not matched to a gene: 6. The CDR3 sequence is CASSGTGGKGGELFF. DNA of the CDR3: TGTGCCAGCAGCGGGACAGGGGGAAAGGGCGGGGAGCTGTTTTTT.

This clone came up once. The rearrangement uses TRBV5-6 and TRBJ2-7; 9 bases agree with TRBD2. After removal of 2 bases from V and 5 bases from J, the junction contained 8 bases not matched to a gene. This CDR3 comprises 15 residues. The germline V gene encodes CDR1 SGHDT and CDR2 YYEEEE. The DNA of the CDR3 is TGTGCCAGCAGCTTAACCGGGACTAGCACGGACGAGCAGTACTTC. This translates into CASSLTGTSTDEQYF.

This clone occurred once. One end of the junction is discordant with germline, which a read error may explain. This chain links TRBV6-6 with TRBJ2-2; possible D gene TRBD1, 5 bases. CDR3 size: 12 residues. Germline assignment: CDR1 MNHNY and CDR2 SVGAGI (reference sequence). The CDR3 sequence is CASSQRVGHALF. DNA of the CDR3: TGTGCCAGCAGTCAAAGAGTCGGACACGCTCTTTTT.

The chain carries TRBV6-5 and TRBJ2-7; 7 nucleotides match TRBD1. The CDR3 length is 14 residues. Germline loops: CDR1 MNHEY, CDR2 SVGAGI. The ends lost 6 bases at V and 2 bases at J; junction bases unmatched: 7. CDR3 residues: CASRGTDLAYEQYF. The CDR3 coding sequence is TGTGCCAGCAGGGGGACAGATCTTGCCTACGAGCAGTACTTC.

The chain is built from TRBV28 and TRBJ1-5; 9 nucleotides agree with TRBD1. The CDR3 length is 21 residues. Germline-derived CDR1 and CDR2 are MDHEN and SYDVKM. J lost 1 base, V lost 1 base, and 17 bases had no gene match. CDR3 loop: CASSLFPSRYRGRESNQPQHF. The CDR3 bases are TGTGCCAGCAGTTTATTTCCGTCCAGGTACAGGGGGCGCGAAAGCAATCAGCCCCAGCATTTT.

The genes are TRBV10-3 and TRBJ2-3; D is unresolved. This CDR3 is built from 13 residues. The V and J ends lost 3 bases and 5 bases respectively, with 9 bases between them. The germline V gene encodes CDR1 ENHRY and CDR2 SYGVKD. CDR3 DNA: TGTGCCATCAGTGATCAGGTCCGAGATACGCAGTATTTT. Protein: CAISDQVRDTQYF.

This chain joins TRBV10-2 and TRBJ2-5; 13 bases fit TRBD2. The germline gives CDR1 WSHSY, CDR2 SAAADI. The CDR3 is 17 residues long. V was pared by 4 bases and J by 9 bases, with 14 bases of the junction left unmatched. The CDR3, as DNA: TGCGCCAGCAGTGGCGGACTAGCGGGGGCCCAATCCGGGGCCCAGTACTTC. This sequence encodes CASSGGLAGAQSGAQYF.

The chain combines TRBV7-3 with TRBJ2-1; 9 nucleotides agree with TRBD2. Germline values: CDR1 SGHTA, CDR2 FQGTGA. V trimming: 6 bases; J trimming: 0 bases; junction bases outside the gene matches: 3. The CDR3 totals 15 residues. CDR3 residues: CASRPRGGSYNEQFF. The CDR3 DNA is TGTGCCAGCAGGCCGCGGGGGGGCTCCTACAATGAGCAGTTCTTC.

The chain combines TRBV6-5 with TRBJ2-7; TRBD2 is a possible D gene (6 bases). The CDR3 extends over 15 amino acids. Germline CDR1 reads MNHEY; CDR2 reads SVGAGI. Between the trimmed V and J ends, which lost 6 bases and 4 bases, there was a span of 19 bases. CDR3 loop: CASRRWRGGGYEQYF. CDR3 DNA sequence: TGTGCCAGCAGGCGGTGGAGGGGTGGAGGTTACGAGCAGTACTTC.

The rearrangement links TRBV7-2 to TRBJ1-1; D uncertain. CDR3 length: 15 residues. CDR1 and CDR2 (germline): SGHTA, FQGNSA. The V end was cut by 1 base, the J end by 4 bases, with 13 bases between. CDR3 bases: TGTGCCAGCAGCTTAGTGGCGGGCGAAAGCACTGAAGCTTTCTTT. Protein sequence: CASSLVAGESTEAFF.

V gene TRBV9 combines with J gene TRBJ2-7; TRBD2 matches at 8 bases. This CDR3 has 14 amino acids. CDR1 is SGDLS and CDR2 is YYNGEE in the germline V gene. J lost 3 bases, V lost 3 bases, and 5 bases had no gene match. CDR3: CASSGSGSFYEQYF. The CDR3 DNA sequence: TGTGCCAGCAGCGGGAGCGGGAGCTTCTACGAGCAGTACTTC.

The rearrangement joins TRBV6-2 or TRBV6-3 to TRBJ1-2, with unresolved D. The CDR3 runs to 14 residues. Between the trimmed V and J ends, which lost 0 bases and 2 bases, there was a span of 7 bases. CDR1 is MNHEY, CDR2 SVGEGT, per germline. The CDR3 sequence is CASSYSRSNYGYTF. For the CDR3, the DNA is TGTGCCAGCAGTTACTCGAGATCGAACTATGGCTACACCTTC.

The gene calls are TRBV2 and TRBJ2-1, with TRBD2 as a possible D gene (5 bases). Per the germline V gene, CDR1 is SNHLY and CDR2 is FYNNEI. V gave up 4 bases and J gave up 0 bases, with 19 bases separating them. The CDR3 covers 18 residues. The CDR3 reads CASSAGTRPDSSYNEQFF. The CDR3 DNA reads as TGTGCCAGCAGTGCGGGCACTAGGCCCGATAGCTCCTACAATGAGCAGTTCTTC. The variable domain in full, completed from reference TRBV2 and TRBJ2-1, reads EPEVTQTPSHQVTQMGQEVILRCVPISNHLYFYWYRQILGQKVEFLVSFYNNEISEKSEIFDDQFSVERPDGSNFTLKIRSTKLEDSAMYFCASSAGTRPDSSYNEQFFGPGTRLTVL.

This clone was observed once. This chain uses TRBV9 with TRBJ1-1; D is unclear. Germline CDR1 is SGDLS and CDR2 is YYNGEE. The CDR3 is made up of 13 amino acids. Trimming removed 4 bases at V and 4 bases at J, with 11 bases between. The CDR3 region has the DNA TGTGCCAGCAGCCCTCCCTCTGTCACTGAAGCTTTCTTT. Translation gives CASSPPSVTEAFF.

The chain joins TRBV28 to TRBJ1-4; D possibly corresponds to TRBD1 (6 bases). CDR3 length: 14 amino acids. Germline CDR1 and CDR2: MDHEN and SYDVKM. V gave up 4 bases and J gave up 11 bases, with 17 bases separating them. Here the CDR3 DNA reads TGTGCCAGCAGTTCTGGGGGCTGGATCGGGAAACTGTTTTTT. It encodes CASSSGGWIGKLFF. The complete variable domain, with remaining parts taken from reference TRBV28 and TRBJ1-4, reads DVKVTQSSRYLVKRTGEKVFLECVQDMDHENMFWYRQDPGLGLRLIYFSYDVKMKEKGDIPEGYSVSREKKERFSLILESASTNQTSMYLCASSSGGWIGKLFFGSGTQLSVL.

This chain uses TRBV19 with TRBJ1-1; a weak D match, TRBD1 (6 bases). This CDR3 comprises 13 residues. CDR1 is LNHDA and CDR2 is SQIVND in the germline V gene (reference sequence). The V gene lost 7 bases and the J gene lost 4 bases, with 13 bases spanning the gap. The CDR3 DNA sequence: TGTGCCAGTAAAGGCAGGGGAGTCACTGAAGCTTTCTTT. Amino acid sequence: CASKGRGVTEAFF.

The V gene is TRBV7-9, the J gene TRBJ2-2, with D unresolved. The V end was cut by 1 base, the J end by 7 bases, with 10 bases between. From germline, CDR1 is SEHNR and CDR2 FQNEAQ (reference sequence). CDR3 size: 14 residues. CDR3 protein: CASSLETSIGELFF. CDR3 DNA: TGTGCCAGCAGCTTAGAAACATCAATCGGGGAGCTGTTTTTT. The entire variable domain, with the rest obtained from reference TRBV7-9 and TRBJ2-2, is as follows: DTGVSQNPRHKITKRGQNVTFRCDPISEHNRLYWYRQTLGQGPEFLTYFQNEAQLEKSRLLSDRFSAERPKGSFSTLEIQRTEQGDSAMYLCASSLETSIGELFFGEGSRLTVL.

The rearrangement joins TRBV4-2 to TRBJ1-6; TRBD1 is a possible D gene (5 bases). This CDR3 has 16 residues. The V and J ends lost 0 bases and 6 bases respectively, with 12 bases between them. Germline CDR1 and CDR2: LGHNA and YNFKEQ. CDR3 region: CASSQEERGLNSPLHF. In DNA, the CDR3 is TGTGCCAGCAGCCAAGAAGAAAGGGGCCTTAATTCACCCCTCCACTTT.

The gene calls are TRBV27 and TRBJ1-3; TRBD1 matches 10 bases. CDR3 length: 17 residues. Germline V lookup: CDR1 MNHEY, CDR2 SMNVEV (reference sequence). V gave up 2 bases and J gave up 4 bases; unmatched junction bases: 8. CDR3 DNA sequence: TGTGCCAGCAGTTTAAAAGGGACAGGGGTGGTGGGAAACACCATATATTTT. Protein: CASSLKGTGVVGNTIYF.

This clone was seen just once. The chain couples TRBV4-2 to TRBJ1-2; D possibly corresponds to TRBD1 (6 bases). This CDR3 is built from 17 residues. Per the germline V gene, CDR1 is LGHNA and CDR2 is YNFKEQ. The ends were cut back, 3 bases at V and 0 bases at J, with 17 bases in the middle. The CDR3 sequence: CASSHRNGQLANYGYTF. The DNA of the CDR3 is TGTGCCAGCAGCCATCGTAATGGACAGCTCGCTAACTATGGCTACACCTTC.

This chain uses TRBV11-2 with TRBJ1-1; D remains unclear. This CDR3 contains 14 residues. V was shortened by 2 bases and J by 2 bases, with 9 bases between the two germline ends. The germline V gene encodes CDR1 SGHAT and CDR2 FQNNGV. CDR3 coding DNA: TGTGCCAGCAGCTTAATGTCGAGTAACACTGAAGCTTTCTTT. Its protein product is CASSLMSSNTEAFF.